The T cell receptor (beta chain) under discussion was sequenced for a study of memory CD4+ T cells and cytomegalovirus serostatus. TCRdb's copy holds only in-frame clones and misses some; the assay was immunoSEQ multiplex PCR. The table includes over 50,000 clones, 82% detected once. There are 17 residues in the CDR3. The germline CDR1 and CDR2 sequences are KGHSH and LQKENI. The V segment lost 1 base and the J segment 4 bases; nucleotides outside the gene matches: 9. The sort gate was single viable CD3+CD4+CD8-CD45RO+ cells for memory CD4+ T cells. Sequencing used memory CD4+ T cells from blood. This sequence originates from an adult in good health and CMV-seronegative. V usage is TRBV18 and J usage is TRBJ2-3; the match to TRBD2 covers 9 bases. CDR3 residues: CASSPRSSGMSADTQYF. The CDR3 nucleotides read TGTGCCAGCTCACCACGGTCTAGCGGGATGAGTGCAGATACGCAGTATTTT.